The source of this T cell receptor beta chain is a study of T cell repertoires in aging, cancer and after chemotherapy. Overall study context: Around 8.8 million TCR reads made up the full dataset.

Peripheral blood genomic DNA, not sorted cells or RNA, was the template. Looked up from germline, CDR1 is SGHAT and CDR2 is FQDESV (reference sequence). CDR3 length: 15 amino acids. TRB rearrangements spanning V, D and J were amplified using mixed TRB-A/B primers. Each CDR3 protein is one row after TCRdb ran MiXCR on the multiplex PCR reads. The sample consists of around 1,800 distinct CDR3 sequences, over 45% of them appearing once. The specimen sequenced was blood. The origin of this receptor is a human donor with a blood cancer. V usage is TRBV11-1 and J usage is TRBJ1-3, with D maybe TRBD1 (5 bases). The CDR3 region has the DNA TGTGCTAGCCGGGATACAAAGACAGCTGGAAACACCATATATTTT. Amino acids: CASRDTKTAGNTIYF.